The rows below give T cell receptor beta chains drawn from one sample of a study of beta chain features in type 1 diabetes. Assay used: immunoSEQ multiplex PCR; TCRdb lists only in-frame clones, some missing. The repertoire holds more than 250,000 clones, with around an eighth as singletons. The sequencing sample was made of naive CD4+ T cells from blood. The receptor source for this set is a man aged 25-45 years with type 1 diabetes. The CDR3 runs from the conserved cysteine through the conserved F or W. Fields, in order: clone size, D gene, J gene, V gene, CDR3 protein, CDR3 DNA. A D gene is named only where the DNA matches it firmly. Not every row has a clone size; where given, it reads once, few, many or a size class.

>few|NA|TRBJ2-7|TRBV10-3
CAISESARSSYEQYF
TGTGCCATCAGTGAGTCGGCGAGGTCCTCCTACGAGCAGTACTTC
>few|TRBD2|TRBJ2-5|TRBV9
CASSGSGSPKTQYF
TGTGCCAGCAGCGGGAGCGGGAGCCCCAAGACCCAGTACTTC
>few|TRBD2|TRBJ2-1|TRBV28
CASEVKLGREGRNEQFF
TGTGCCAGCGAAGTAAAACTGGGGCGGGAGGGCCGCAATGAGCAGTTCTTC
>NA|NA|TRBJ2-5|TRBV29-1
CSAQGSFSAETQYF
TGCAGCGCACAGGGTTCGTTTTCGGCGGAGACCCAGTACTTC
>few|NA|TRBJ1-4|TRBV13
CASSAAGLEKLFF
TGTGCCAGCAGCGCCGCAGGGTTAGAAAAACTGTTTTTT
>few|NA|TRBJ1-1|TRBV29-1
CSAVNTEAFF
TGCAGCGCAGTAAACACTGAAGCTTTCTTT
>NA|NA|TRBJ1-2|TRBV19
CASSIDRGAPRYGYTF
TGTGCCAGTAGTATAGATCGGGGAGCCCCTCGCTATGGCTACACCTTC
>few|TRBD1|TRBJ2-7|TRBV5-6
CASSPGQGWVSEQYF
TGTGCCAGCAGCCCGGGACAGGGATGGGTCTCCGAGCAGTACTTC
>once|NA|TRBJ2-1|TRBV5-1
CASSMATGQYYNEQFF
TGCGCCAGCAGCATGGCGACAGGCCAGTACTACAATGAGCAGTTCTTC
>NA|TRBD1|TRBJ1-1|TRBV30
CAWRLGQSMNTEAFF
TGTGCCTGGAGATTGGGACAGTCCATGAACACTGAAGCTTTCTTT
>few|TRBD1|TRBJ1-2|TRBV7-9
CASSYDREGYTF
TGTGCCAGCAGCTATGACAGGGAGGGCTACACCTTC
>few|TRBD1|TRBJ1-1|TRBV2
CASSTGEMNTEAFF
TGTGCCAGCAGTACAGGGGAAATGAACACTGAAGCTTTCTTT
>NA|NA|TRBJ2-3|TRBV18
CASSPRQETDTQYF
TGTGCCAGCTCACCCCGACAGGAAACAGATACGCAGTATTTT
>NA|NA|TRBJ1-1|TRBV19
CASSVAVNTEAFF
TGTGCCAGTAGTGTAGCAGTCAACACTGAAGCTTTCTTT
>few|TRBD1|TRBJ1-5|TRBV2
CASSWTGGVNQPQHF
TGTGCCAGCAGCTGGACAGGGGGCGTCAATCAGCCCCAGCATTTT
>few|NA|TRBJ2-5|TRBV28
CASSLWRGNGETQYF
TGTGCCAGCAGTTTATGGCGCGGGAACGGAGAGACCCAGTACTTC
>NA|NA|TRBJ2-3|TRBV19
CAISGGTDTQYF
TGTGCCATAAGCGGAGGCACAGATACGCAGTATTTT
>NA|NA|TRBJ1-3|TRBV18
CASSPLQISSSGNTIYF
TGTGCCAGCTCACCCTTACAGATCTCGAGCTCTGGAAACACCATATATTTT
>NA|TRBD2|TRBJ2-1|TRBV7-2
CASSVGGSYNEQFF
TGTGCCAGCAGCGTCGGCGGGAGCTACAATGAGCAGTTCTTC
>few|NA|TRBJ2-2|TRBV6-1
CASSAGRGTGELFF
TGTGCCAGCTCGGCCGGGAGAGGGACCGGGGAGCTGTTTTTT
>few|TRBD1|TRBJ1-1|TRBV25-1
CASSVGSDRGLPEAFF
TGTGCCAGCAGTGTCGGTTCGGACAGGGGTTTACCTGAAGCTTTCTTT
>few|NA|TRBJ2-7|TRBV28
CASRRLAYEQYF
TGTGCCAGCAGGCGGCTTGCCTACGAGCAGTACTTC
>NA|NA|TRBJ2-1|TRBV7-3
CASSLSGTNSYNEQFF
TGTGCCAGCAGCTTATCCGGGACAAACTCCTACAATGAGCAGTTCTTC
>few|TRBD1|TRBJ2-5|TRBV7-9
CASSIRGGLETQYF
TGTGCCAGCAGCATCCGAGGGGGCCTGGAGACCCAGTACTTC
>few|TRBD2|TRBJ2-1|TRBV5-1
CASSPSPPGLAGAYNEQFF
TGCGCCAGCAGCCCCAGCCCCCCGGGACTAGCGGGAGCGTACAATGAGCAGTTCTTC
>few|TRBD2|TRBJ2-5|TRBV28
CAYSVRETETQYF
TGTGCCTATTCCGTGCGGGAGACAGAGACCCAGTACTTC
>NA|NA|TRBJ2-1|TRBV7-3
CASSPEAYNEQFF
TGTGCCAGCAGTCCGGAGGCCTACAATGAGCAGTTCTTC
>few|TRBD2|TRBJ2-7|TRBV7-9
CASSLVPLAGVGEQYF
TGTGCCAGCAGCTTAGTTCCCCTAGCGGGAGTAGGGGAGCAGTACTTC
>NA|NA|TRBJ2-7|TRBV18
CASTSGTGSYEQYF
TGTGCCAGCACAAGCGGGACAGGCTCCTACGAGCAGTACTTC
>NA|NA|TRBJ2-7|TRBV27
CASSLKGVSYEQYF
TGTGCCAGCAGTTTAAAAGGGGTCTCCTACGAGCAGTACTTC
>NA|NA|TRBJ2-6|TRBV7-2
CASSPPSPGSGANVLTF
TGTGCCAGCAGTCCCCCGTCCCCAGGCTCTGGGGCCAACGTCCTGACTTTC
>NA|TRBD1|TRBJ1-2|TRBV28
CASSLIQGVYGYTF
TGTGCCAGCAGTTTGATACAGGGGGTCTATGGCTACACCTTC
>few|NA|TRBJ2-7|TRBV4-3
CASSPRGEQYF
TGCGCCAGCAGCCCCAGAGGGGAGCAGTACTTC
>few|NA|TRBJ1-4|TRBV7-8
CASSLSRWGVNEKLFF
TGTGCCAGCAGCTTATCCCGTTGGGGGGTTAATGAAAAACTGTTTTTT
>few|NA|TRBJ2-1|TRBV6-5
CASSYVGTKYNEQFF
TGTGCCAGCAGTTACGTGGGGACAAAATACAATGAGCAGTTCTTC
>NA|NA|TRBJ1-5|TRBV4-3
CASSLREGNQPQHF
TGCGCCAGCAGCCTACGCGAGGGCAATCAGCCCCAGCATTTT
>few|NA|TRBJ2-5|TRBV10-3
CAISDNTHQETQYF
TGTGCCATCAGTGATAACACACACCAAGAGACCCAGTACTTC
>NA|NA|TRBJ1-2|TRBV30
CAWSRGNYGYTF
TGTGCCTGGAGCAGAGGTAACTATGGCTACACCTTC
>NA|NA|TRBJ2-7|TRBV6-6
CASSPRRESYEQYF
TGTGCCAGCAGTCCCCGACGGGAATCCTACGAGCAGTACTTC
>NA|NA|TRBJ2-7|TRBV5-1
CASSLSEGGYEQYF
TGCGCCAGCAGCTTGAGTGAAGGAGGGTACGAGCAGTACTTC
>NA|NA|TRBJ2-7|TRBV9
CASSPQDRTGQYF
TGTGCCAGCAGCCCCCAAGACCGTACGGGGCAGTACTTC
>NA|TRBD1|TRBJ1-1|TRBV19
CASKTPTGDHTEAFF
TGTGCCAGTAAGACCCCGACAGGGGATCACACTGAAGCTTTCTTT
>few|NA|TRBJ2-2|TRBV2
CASSVERRNTGELFF
TGTGCCAGCAGTGTTGAAAGGAGGAACACCGGGGAGCTGTTTTTT
>NA|NA|TRBJ1-1|TRBV2
CASRADGTEAFF
TGTGCCAGCAGAGCGGACGGGACTGAAGCTTTCTTT
>few|TRBD1|TRBJ2-2|TRBV2
CASNRPGQVNTGELFF
TGTGCCAGCAACCGTCCCGGACAGGTGAACACCGGGGAGCTGTTTTTT
>few|TRBD1|TRBJ2-6|TRBV23-1
CASSQTGTASDPGANVLTF
TGCGCCAGCAGTCAAACCGGGACAGCCTCAGATCCTGGGGCCAACGTCCTGACTTTC
>NA|TRBD1|TRBJ2-1|TRBV6-5
CASSQTGDQFF
TGTGCCAGCAGTCAAACAGGGGATCAGTTCTTC
>NA|NA|TRBJ2-3|TRBV7-2
CASSPDGEGGLDTQYF
TGTGCCAGCAGCCCCGACGGCGAGGGAGGTTTAGATACGCAGTATTTT
>few|TRBD2|TRBJ2-1|TRBV11-3
CASSLLAGVDNEQFF
TGTGCCAGCAGCTTACTAGCGGGAGTAGACAATGAGCAGTTCTTC
>few|TRBD2|TRBJ2-4|TRBV10-3
CAISEGLAGVIAKNIQYF
TGTGCCATCAGTGAAGGACTAGCGGGAGTTATAGCCAAAAACATTCAGTACTTC
>few|TRBD2|TRBJ2-5|TRBV7-3
CASSLTRGSQETQYF
TGTGCCAGCAGCTTAACGCGGGGGTCTCAAGAGACCCAGTACTTC
>NA|NA|TRBJ2-7|TRBV9
CASSVAGSWQDEQYF
TGTGCCAGCAGCGTAGCGGGGTCTTGGCAGGACGAGCAGTACTTC
>few|TRBD2|TRBJ2-5|TRBV28
CASSLSGIIGETQYF
TGTGCCAGCAGTCTTAGCGGGATCATTGGGGAGACCCAGTACTTC
>few|TRBD2|TRBJ2-1|TRBV4-2
CASSQDVGSGSYNEQFF
TGTGCCAGCAGCCAAGACGTCGGTAGCGGGAGCTACAATGAGCAGTTCTTC
>few|NA|TRBJ1-5|TRBV15
CATSRDQAGLNQPQHF
TGTGCCACCAGCAGAGATCAGGCAGGGTTAAATCAGCCCCAGCATTTT
>NA|NA|TRBJ2-1|TRBV28
CASSTQGLTYNEQFF
TGTGCCAGCAGCACCCAGGGTCTAACCTACAATGAGCAGTTCTTC
>few|TRBD2|TRBJ2-1|TRBV10-3
CAIGTSPEQFF
TGTGCCATCGGGACTAGCCCTGAGCAGTTCTTC